Listed here is a single TCR beta chain. There is no known antigen for this receptor. No base quality information exists; no much larger clone differs at one position. The CDR3 goes from the cysteine to the phenylalanine over 19 residues. The retained sequence is limited to the CDR3, 57 bases, with the frame set at the first base. Trimming costs V 5 bases and J 8 bases, and their ends lie 31 bases apart. Sequences SGHAT (CDR1) and FQNNGV (CDR2) are obtained from the germline V gene. The donors were healthy, HIV-negative adults who had no recently reported acute infections or vaccinations. Every donor was a Caucasian adult residing in Nashville, Tennessee, USA. CD4+ T cells were enriched by magnetic negative selection; naive cells were then positively selected on CD45RA, and the negative fraction formed the memory subset. Blood was obtained by leukapheresis, after which PBMCs were separated by Ficoll-Histopaque density gradient centrifugation and cryopreserved in liquid nitrogen vapor phase. Purity and quantity of every magnetically sorted T cell population were checked by analytical flow cytometry. Each sorted fraction had its genomic DNA isolated and then quantified by UV absorbance on a Nanodrop 2000c.

Using the deep immunoSEQ assay, TCR CDR3 regions were amplified from genomic DNA by multiplex PCR. Extracted genomic DNA from each cell subset was spread evenly across all wells of several immunoSEQ 96-well plates, with each plate serving as a replicate. For sorted subsets, each replicate PCR was loaded with approximately 0.2 ug genomic DNA, equivalent to about 30,000 T cell genomes. Purified libraries were quantified with a Qubit 3.0 fluorometer, sized on a Bioanalyzer 2100, and re-quantified with the KAPA Library Quantification kit. Every immunoSEQ 96-well plate was sequenced on a dedicated single-read 150-cycle Illumina NextSeq 550 flow cell. In the paper's pipeline: Because the immunoSEQ output held only junctional sequences and lacked quality scores, the filtering could not match the filtering applied to full-length reads. To assign V/J genes and CDR3, sequences were annotated using PyIR, a Python wrapper for IgBLAST v1.9, with IMGT germline references. Any read was removed if the V/J assignment was weak (E-value above 1e-6), the CDR3 was missing, or the read contained stop codons, out-of-frame junctions, or ambiguous translated residues. A V3J clonotype was defined by an identical inferred V gene, J gene, and CDR3 amino acid sequence. To compute the percentage overlap between repertoires, the number of shared unique clonotypes was divided by the size of the smaller repertoire. Richness of each repertoire was evaluated using RTK rarefaction, the Chao1 estimator, and Recon v2.1 estimates of unobserved clonotypes. For all TCRbeta clonotypes obtained by the gDNA method from a few donors, generation probabilities were computed with OLGA. TCRdb provides this immuneACCESS table in a form limited to in-frame rearrangements. Some clones are lacking; in checked studies, under half of them reflect an unresolved V gene, and why the rest are absent is not known. For V, J and clone size, that table is used; D and trimming come from the DNA. The sample records some 2,500,000 clones, 90% to 95% of which are singletons. The ten largest clones add up to approximately 0.37% of the sample.

The data were obtained in a study of shared clonotypes between healthy human individuals (dated by TCRdb to between 2020 and 2021). Regarding the complete study: A few men and two women, aged 18 to 49 years, made up the cohort. For each donor, CD4 naive and CD4 memory were each run on three plates, CD8 naive on two plates, and CD8 memory on one plate. To estimate repertoire size and how much clonotypes are shared between individuals, the study performed deep sequencing of blood TCR repertoires from about five healthy adults. Libraries were prepared and TCR repertoires were sequenced by different laboratories using diverse techniques, in order to increase sequencing depth and limit assay-specific biases. Leukapheresis yielded between about 0.85 and 10 billion PBMCs per donor. General study outcomes and caveats: When a few donors were compared, the shared fraction of clonotypes was around 4.6% for naive CD4, about 4% for naive CD8, 2.3% for memory CD4, and around 0.37% for memory CD8. Pairwise subsampling led to the expectation that sequencing depth would affect the degree of clonotype sharing among donors. Clonotypes shared by all four sorted-subset donors showed higher generation probabilities than non-shared clonotypes. Sampling was restricted to blood, and TCR repertoires in tissues likely differ from the TCR repertoires found in blood. Naive subsets generally had larger estimated clonotype richness than memory subsets. The small number of donors limited the genetic and exposure-history diversity represented. Rarefaction of sorted-subset datasets indicated incomplete sequencing despite the large sequencing depth.

The receptor was derived from a man aged 18 to 30 in good health. Some clones in this sample may be carry-over from other donors' samples. The sequenced material came from naive CD4+ T cells from PBMCs. In the paper's terms, the cell subset or site label means: CD45RA+ positively selected. The chain links TRBV11-2 with TRBJ2-1, with a tentative D gene TRBD1 over 6 matching bases. The nucleotide sequence reads TGTGCCAGCAGCACCCTTAAACCGCCAAGGGGCGTGGGGGCACATGAGCAGTTCTTC. It encodes CASSTLKPPRGVGAHEQFF.